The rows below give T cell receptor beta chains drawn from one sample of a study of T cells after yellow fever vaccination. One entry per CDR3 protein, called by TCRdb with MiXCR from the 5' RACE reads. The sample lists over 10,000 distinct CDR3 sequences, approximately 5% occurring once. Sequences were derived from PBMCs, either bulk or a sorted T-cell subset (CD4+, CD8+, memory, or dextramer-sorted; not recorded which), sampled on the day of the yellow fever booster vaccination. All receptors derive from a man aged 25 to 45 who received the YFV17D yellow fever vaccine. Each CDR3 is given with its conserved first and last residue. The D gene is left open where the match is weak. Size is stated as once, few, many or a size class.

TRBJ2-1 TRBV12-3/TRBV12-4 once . CTFCLVIPGSRSYNEQFF TGTACCTTCTGTTTAGTTATCCCGGGTAGCAGGTCATACAATGAGCAGTTCTTC
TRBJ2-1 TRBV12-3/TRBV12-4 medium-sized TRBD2 CASVGLAGVIEQFF TGTGCCAGCGTGGGACTAGCGGGAGTGATTGAGCAGTTCTTC
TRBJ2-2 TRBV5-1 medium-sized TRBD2 CASGLAVLGTGELFF TGCGCCAGCGGACTAGCGGTGCTTGGGACCGGGGAGCTGTTTTTT